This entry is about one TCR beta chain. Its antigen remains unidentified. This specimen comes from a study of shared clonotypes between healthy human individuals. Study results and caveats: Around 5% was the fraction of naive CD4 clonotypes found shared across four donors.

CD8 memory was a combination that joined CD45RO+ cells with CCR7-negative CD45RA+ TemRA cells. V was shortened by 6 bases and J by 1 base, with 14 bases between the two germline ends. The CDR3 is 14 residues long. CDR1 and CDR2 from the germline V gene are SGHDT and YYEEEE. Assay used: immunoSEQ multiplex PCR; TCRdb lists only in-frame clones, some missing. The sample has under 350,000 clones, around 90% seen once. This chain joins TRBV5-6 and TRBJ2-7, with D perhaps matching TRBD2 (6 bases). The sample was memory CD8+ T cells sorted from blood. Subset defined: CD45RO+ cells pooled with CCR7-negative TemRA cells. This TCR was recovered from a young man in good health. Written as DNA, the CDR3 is TGTGCCAGCAAAGAAGCGGGTCGTTCCTACGAGCAGTACTTC. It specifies CASKEAGRSYEQYF.